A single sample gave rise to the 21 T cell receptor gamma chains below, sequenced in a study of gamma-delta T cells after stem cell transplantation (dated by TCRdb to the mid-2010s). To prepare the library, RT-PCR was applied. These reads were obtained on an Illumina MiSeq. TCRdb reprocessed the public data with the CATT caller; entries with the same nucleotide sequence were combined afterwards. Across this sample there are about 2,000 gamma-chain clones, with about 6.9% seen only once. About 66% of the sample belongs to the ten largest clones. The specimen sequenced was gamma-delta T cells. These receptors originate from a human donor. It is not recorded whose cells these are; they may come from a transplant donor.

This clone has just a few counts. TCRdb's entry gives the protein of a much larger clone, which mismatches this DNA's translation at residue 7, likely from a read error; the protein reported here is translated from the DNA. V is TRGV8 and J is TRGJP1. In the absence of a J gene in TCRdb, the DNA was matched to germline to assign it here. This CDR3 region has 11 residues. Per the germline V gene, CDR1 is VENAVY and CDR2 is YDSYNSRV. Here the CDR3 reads CATWSGRFKIF. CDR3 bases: TGTGCCACCTGGTCTGGTCGGTTCAAGATATTT.

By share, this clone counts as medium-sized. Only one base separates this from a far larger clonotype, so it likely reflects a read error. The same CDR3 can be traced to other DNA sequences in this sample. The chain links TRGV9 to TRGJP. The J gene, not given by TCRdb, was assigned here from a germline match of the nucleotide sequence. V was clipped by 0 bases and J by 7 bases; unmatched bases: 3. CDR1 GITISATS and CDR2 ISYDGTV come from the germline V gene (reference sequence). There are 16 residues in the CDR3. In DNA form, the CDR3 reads TGTGCCTTGTGGGAGGTGAGGGAGTTGGGCAAAAAAATCAAGGTATTT. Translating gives CALWEVRELGKKIKVF.

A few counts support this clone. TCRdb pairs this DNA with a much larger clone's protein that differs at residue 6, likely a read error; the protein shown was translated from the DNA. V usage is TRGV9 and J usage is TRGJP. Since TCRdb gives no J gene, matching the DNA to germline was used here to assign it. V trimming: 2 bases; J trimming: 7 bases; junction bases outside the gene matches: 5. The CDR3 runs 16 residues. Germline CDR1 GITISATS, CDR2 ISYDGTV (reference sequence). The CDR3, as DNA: TGTGCCTTGTGGGAGGACCTTGAGTTGGGCAAAAAAATCAAGGTATTT. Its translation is CALWEDLELGKKIKVF.

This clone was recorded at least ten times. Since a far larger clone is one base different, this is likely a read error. For the CDR3, the DNA is TGTGCCTTGTGGGATGCAGCGAATTATGATAAGAAACTCTTT. Amino acid sequence: CALWDAANYDKKLF. The rearrangement uses TRGV9 and TRGJ1 or TRGJ2. As TCRdb names no J gene, one was assigned here on the basis of a DNA match to germline. The CDR3 length is 14 residues. CDR1 is GITISATS, CDR2 ISYDGTV, per germline (reference sequence).

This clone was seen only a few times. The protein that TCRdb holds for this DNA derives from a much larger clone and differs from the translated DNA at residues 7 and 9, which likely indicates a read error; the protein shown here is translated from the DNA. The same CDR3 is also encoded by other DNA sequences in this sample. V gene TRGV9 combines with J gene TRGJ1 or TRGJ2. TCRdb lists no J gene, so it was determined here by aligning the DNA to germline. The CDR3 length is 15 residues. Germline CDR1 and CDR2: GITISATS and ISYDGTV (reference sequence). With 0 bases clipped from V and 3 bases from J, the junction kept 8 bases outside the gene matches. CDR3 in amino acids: CALWEVWGSYYKKLF. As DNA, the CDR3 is TGTGCCTTGTGGGAGGTGTGGGGTAGTTATTATAAGAAACTCTTT.

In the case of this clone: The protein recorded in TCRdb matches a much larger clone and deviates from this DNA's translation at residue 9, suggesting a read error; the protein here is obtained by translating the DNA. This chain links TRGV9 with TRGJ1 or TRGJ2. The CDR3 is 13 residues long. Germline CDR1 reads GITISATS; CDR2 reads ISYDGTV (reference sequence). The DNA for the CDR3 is TGTGCCTTGTGGGAGCCCTATTATTCTAAGAAACTCTTT. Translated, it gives CALWEPYYSKKLF.

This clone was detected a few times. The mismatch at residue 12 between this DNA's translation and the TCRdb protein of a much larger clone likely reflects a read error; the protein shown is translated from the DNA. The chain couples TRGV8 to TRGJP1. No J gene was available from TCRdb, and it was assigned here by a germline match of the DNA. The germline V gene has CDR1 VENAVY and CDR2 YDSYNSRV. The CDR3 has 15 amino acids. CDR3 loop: CATWDWNTTGWIKIF. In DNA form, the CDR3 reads TGTGCCACCTGGGATTGGAATACCACTGGTTGGATCAAGATATTT.

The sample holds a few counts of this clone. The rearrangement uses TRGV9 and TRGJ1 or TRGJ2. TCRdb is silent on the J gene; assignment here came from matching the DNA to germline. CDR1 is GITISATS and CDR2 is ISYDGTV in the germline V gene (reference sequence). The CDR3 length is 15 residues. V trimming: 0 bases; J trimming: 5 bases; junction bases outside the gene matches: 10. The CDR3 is CALWEVGNQHYKKLF. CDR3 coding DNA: TGTGCCTTGTGGGAGGTGGGAAATCAGCATTATAAGAAACTCTTT.

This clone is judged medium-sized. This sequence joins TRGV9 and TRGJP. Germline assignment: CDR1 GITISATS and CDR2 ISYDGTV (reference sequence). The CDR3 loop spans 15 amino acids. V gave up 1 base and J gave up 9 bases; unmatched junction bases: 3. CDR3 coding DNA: TGTGCCTTGTGGGAGGTCGGGTTGGGCAAAAAAATCAAGGTATTT. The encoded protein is CALWEVGLGKKIKVF.

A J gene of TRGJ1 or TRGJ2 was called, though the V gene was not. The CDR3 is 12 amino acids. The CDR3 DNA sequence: TGTGCCACCTGGGGCTCTCCTAGATTGAAACTCTTT. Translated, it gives CATWGSPRLKLF.

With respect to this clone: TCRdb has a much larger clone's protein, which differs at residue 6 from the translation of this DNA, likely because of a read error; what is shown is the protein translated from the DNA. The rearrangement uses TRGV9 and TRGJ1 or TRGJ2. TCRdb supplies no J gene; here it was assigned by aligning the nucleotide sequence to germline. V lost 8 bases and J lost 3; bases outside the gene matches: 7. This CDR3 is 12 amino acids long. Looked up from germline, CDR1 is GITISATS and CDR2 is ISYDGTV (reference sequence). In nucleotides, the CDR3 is TGTGCCTTGTTGGATTTTTATTATAAGAAACTCTTT. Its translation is CALLDFYYKKLF.

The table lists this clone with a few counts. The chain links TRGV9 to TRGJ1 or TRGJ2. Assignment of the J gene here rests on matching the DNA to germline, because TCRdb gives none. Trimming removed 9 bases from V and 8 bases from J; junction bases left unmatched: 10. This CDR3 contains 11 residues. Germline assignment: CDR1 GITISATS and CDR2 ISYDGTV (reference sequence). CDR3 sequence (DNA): TGTGCCTTGGGTTATATGCATAAGAAACTCTTT. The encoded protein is CALGYMHKKLF.

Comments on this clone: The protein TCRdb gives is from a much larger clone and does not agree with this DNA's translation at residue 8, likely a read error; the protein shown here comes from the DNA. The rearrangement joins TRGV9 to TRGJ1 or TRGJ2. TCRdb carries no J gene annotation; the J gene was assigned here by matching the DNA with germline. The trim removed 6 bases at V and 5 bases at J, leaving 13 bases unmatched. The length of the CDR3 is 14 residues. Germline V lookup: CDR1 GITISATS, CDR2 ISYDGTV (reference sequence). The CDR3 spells CALWTSLFNYKKLF. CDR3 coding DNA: TGTGCCTTGTGGACCTCCCTCTTTAATTATAAGAAACTCTTT.

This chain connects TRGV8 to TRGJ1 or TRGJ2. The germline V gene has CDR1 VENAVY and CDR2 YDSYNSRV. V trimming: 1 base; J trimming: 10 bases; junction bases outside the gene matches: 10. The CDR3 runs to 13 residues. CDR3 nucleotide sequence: TGTGCCACCTGGGATAGATGCCTGGGCAAGAAACTCTTT. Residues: CATWDRCLGKKLF.

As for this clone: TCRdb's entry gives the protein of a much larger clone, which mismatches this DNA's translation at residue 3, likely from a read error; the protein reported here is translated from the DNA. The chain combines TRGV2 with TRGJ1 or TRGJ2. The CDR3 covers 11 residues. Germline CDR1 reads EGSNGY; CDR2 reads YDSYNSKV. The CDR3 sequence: CAAWDGPQKLF. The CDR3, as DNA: TGTGCCGCCTGGGACGGGCCACAGAAACTCTTT.

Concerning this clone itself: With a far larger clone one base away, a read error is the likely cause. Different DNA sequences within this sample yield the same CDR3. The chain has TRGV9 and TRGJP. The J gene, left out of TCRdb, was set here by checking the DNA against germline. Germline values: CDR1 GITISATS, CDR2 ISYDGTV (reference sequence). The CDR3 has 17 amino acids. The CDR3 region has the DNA TGTGCCTTATGGGAGGTGGTAAGGGAGTTGGGCAAAAAAATCAAGGTATTT. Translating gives CALWEVVRELGKKIKVF.

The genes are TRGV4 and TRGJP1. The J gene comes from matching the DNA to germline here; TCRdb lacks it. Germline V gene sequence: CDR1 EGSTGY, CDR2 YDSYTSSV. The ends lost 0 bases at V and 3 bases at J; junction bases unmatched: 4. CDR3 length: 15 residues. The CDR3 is CATWDGQSTGWFKIF. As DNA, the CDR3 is TGTGCCACCTGGGATGGGCAGTCCACTGGTTGGTTCAAGATATTT.

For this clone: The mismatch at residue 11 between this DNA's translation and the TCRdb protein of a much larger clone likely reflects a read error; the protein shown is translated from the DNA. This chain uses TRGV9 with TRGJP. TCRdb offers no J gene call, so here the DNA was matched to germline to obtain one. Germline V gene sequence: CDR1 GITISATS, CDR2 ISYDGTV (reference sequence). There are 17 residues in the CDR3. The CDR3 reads CALWEANVELVKKIKVF. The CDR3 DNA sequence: TGTGCCTTGTGGGAAGCGAACGTGGAGTTGGTCAAAAAAATCAAGGTATTT.

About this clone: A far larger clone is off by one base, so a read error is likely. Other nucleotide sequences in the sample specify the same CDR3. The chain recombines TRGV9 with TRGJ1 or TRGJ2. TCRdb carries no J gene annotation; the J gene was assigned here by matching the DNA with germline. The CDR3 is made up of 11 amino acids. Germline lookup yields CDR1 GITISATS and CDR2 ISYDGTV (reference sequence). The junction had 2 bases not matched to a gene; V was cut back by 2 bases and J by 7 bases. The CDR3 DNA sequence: TGTGCCTTGTGGGAGGAGTATAAGAAACTCTTT. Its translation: CALWEEYKKLF.

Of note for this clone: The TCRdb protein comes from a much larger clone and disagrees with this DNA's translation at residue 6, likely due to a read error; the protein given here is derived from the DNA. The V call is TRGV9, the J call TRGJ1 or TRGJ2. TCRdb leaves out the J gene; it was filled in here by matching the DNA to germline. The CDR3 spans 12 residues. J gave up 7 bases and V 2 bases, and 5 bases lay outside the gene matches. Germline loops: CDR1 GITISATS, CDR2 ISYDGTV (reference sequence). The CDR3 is CALWEGRYKKLF. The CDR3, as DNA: TGTGCCTTGTGGGAGGGGCGGTATAAGAAACTCTTT.

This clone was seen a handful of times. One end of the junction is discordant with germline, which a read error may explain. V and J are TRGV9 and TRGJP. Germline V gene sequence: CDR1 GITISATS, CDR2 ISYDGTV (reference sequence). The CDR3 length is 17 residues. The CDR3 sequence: CALWESEQEMGKKIKVF. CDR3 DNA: TGTGCCTTGTGGGAGTCAGAACAAGAGATGGGCAAAAAAATCAAGGTATTT.